At least ten counts were recorded for the clone carrying this T cell receptor beta chain. The antigen is not known. iRepertoire HTBI primers and Arm-PCR of CDR3 regions built TCR beta libraries. TCRdb ran MiXCR on the multiplex PCR reads and lists one entry per CDR3 protein. The table lists hundreds of thousands of distinct CDR3 sequences, roughly 20% of them singletons. This sample is drawn from a study of regulatory T cells in long-lasting Graves disease. Study-level points and caveats: Authors noted too few samples as a limitation. Persistent disease showed a preference for TRBV28, TRBJ1-2 and TRBJ2-5.

The time point here: persistent/refractory GD, antithyroid drugs over 5 years with positive TRAb. Scientists built the TCR library using RNA that was extracted from PBMCs. The CDR3 loop spans 14 amino acids. Trimming took 1 base from V and 4 from J, leaving 8 bases between them. Germline CDR1 and CDR2: MDHEN and SYDVKM. The rearrangement uses TRBV28 and TRBJ2-4, with D perhaps matching TRBD1 (5 bases). The sequence was collected from a female donor with Graves disease. The specimen was peripheral blood mononuclear cells (PBMCs), collected when the disease was refractory, from a patient treated with antithyroid drugs. The CDR3 nucleotides are TGTGCCAGCAGTTTATTCGGACAAAAAAACATTCAGTACTTC. Amino acids: CASSLFGQKNIQYF.